The 14 T cell receptor beta chains presented below share a single source sample, sequenced in a study of T cell responses to AZD1222 COVID-19 vaccine. TCRdb's copy holds only in-frame clones and misses some; the assay was immunoSEQ multiplex PCR. The table lists about 180,000 clones, over 90% of them singletons. Material: peripheral blood, obtained 28 days after the second AZD1222 dose. The source is an adult who received the AZD1222 COVID-19 vaccine.

V gene TRBV3-1 (or the pseudogene TRBV3-2) combines with J gene TRBJ1-2, with 12 bases aligning to TRBD1. The junction had 2 bases not matched to a gene; V was cut back by 3 bases and J by 6 bases. Germline CDR1 and CDR2: LGHDT and YNNKEL (reference sequence). The CDR3 contains 14 residues. CDR3 protein: CASSHWDRGHGYTF. The CDR3, as DNA: TGTGCCAGCAGCCACTGGGACAGGGGGCATGGCTACACCTTC.

The chain employs TRBV7-3 and TRBJ2-7; 11 positions match TRBD2. CDR1 is SGHTA, CDR2 FQGTGA, per germline. CDR3 length: 15 residues. V was pared by 3 bases and J by 5 bases, with 6 bases of the junction left unmatched. CDR3 residues: CASSFASGRFDEQYF. The CDR3, as DNA: TGTGCCAGCAGCTTCGCTAGCGGGAGGTTTGACGAGCAGTACTTC. Using reference TRBV7-3 and TRBJ2-7 for the parts outside the CDR3, the full variable domain is GAGVSQTPSNKVTEKGKYVELRCDPISGHTALYWYRQSLGQGPEFLIYFQGTGAADDSGLPNDRFFAVRPEGSVSTLKIQRTERGDSAVYLCASSFASGRFDEQYFGPGTRLTVT.

On this clone: Other DNA sequences in the same sample also yield this CDR3. The chain uses TRBV28 and TRBJ1-5; 7 bases match TRBD1. CDR1 MDHEN and CDR2 SYDVKM come from the germline V gene. The CDR3 has 13 amino acids. V lost 6 bases, J lost 1 base, and 0 bases stayed unmatched. The CDR3 here is CASRGGSNQPQHF. The CDR3 DNA reads TGTGCCAGCAGAGGGGGCAGCAATCAGCCCCAGCATTTT. The entire variable domain, with the rest obtained from reference TRBV28 and TRBJ1-5, is as follows: DVKVTQSSRYLVKRTGEKVFLECVQDMDHENMFWYRQDPGLGLRLIYFSYDVKMKEKGDIPEGYSVSREKKERFSLILESASTNQTSMYLCASRGGSNQPQHFGDGTRLSIL.

This clone has a handful of counts. The V gene is TRBV2, the J gene TRBJ2-7; D unclear. Trimming removed 8 bases at V and 0 bases at J, with 14 bases between. The CDR3 is made up of 14 amino acids. CDR1 and CDR2 (germline): SNHLY, FYNNEI. DNA for the CDR3: TGTGCCAGCTTCCCTGCGCGGAACTCCTACGAGCAGTACTTC. Translated, it gives CASFPARNSYEQYF. The complete variable domain, with remaining parts taken from reference TRBV2 and TRBJ2-7, reads EPEVTQTPSHQVTQMGQEVILRCVPISNHLYFYWYRQILGQKVEFLVSFYNNEISEKSEIFDDQFSVERPDGSNFTLKIRSTKLEDSAMYFCASFPARNSYEQYFGPGTRLTVT.

The genes are TRBV7-9 and TRBJ2-1; the match to TRBD2 covers 13 bases. The CDR3 runs 19 residues. Trimming took 2 bases from V and 0 from J; bases not matched to a gene: 7. CDR1 is SEHNR and CDR2 is FQNEAQ in the germline V gene (reference sequence). The CDR3: CASSLSGLAGVGSYNEQFF. In nucleotides, the CDR3 is TGTGCCAGCAGCTTATCTGGACTAGCGGGAGTGGGCTCCTACAATGAGCAGTTCTTC.

The chain joins TRBV11-1 to TRBJ2-1; 8 nucleotides line up with TRBD1. This CDR3 has 15 amino acids. V was pared by 5 bases and J by 6 bases, with 9 bases of the junction left unmatched. Germline CDR1 and CDR2: SGHAT and FQDESV (reference sequence). The CDR3 sequence is CASSQGVTGVNEQFF. DNA for the CDR3: TGTGCCAGCAGCCAAGGGGTGACAGGGGTCAATGAGCAGTTCTTC.

The chain joins TRBV6-1 to TRBJ2-5; TRBD2 matches 11 bases. The CDR3 length is 14 residues. Germline V gene sequence: CDR1 MNHNS, CDR2 SASEGT. Unmatched junction bases numbered 2, after V lost 7 bases and J lost 1 base. CDR3 loop: CASILAGAQETQYF. CDR3 coding DNA: TGTGCCAGCATACTAGCGGGGGCCCAAGAGACCCAGTACTTC.

The J gene is TRBJ1-1, the V gene TRBV20-1; 8 bases line up with TRBD1. Germline-derived CDR1 and CDR2 are DFQATT and SNEGSKA (reference sequence). The CDR3 consists of 14 residues. J gave up 2 bases and V 3 bases, and 5 bases lay outside the gene matches. Here the CDR3 reads CSASTDRGNTEAFF. DNA of the CDR3: TGCAGTGCTAGTACAGACAGGGGTAACACTGAAGCTTTCTTT.

The chain is built from TRBV30 and TRBJ2-7, with 9 positions matching TRBD2. Germline V gene sequence: CDR1 GTSNPN, CDR2 SVGIG (reference sequence). The V and J ends lost 3 bases and 6 bases, in that order; junction bases with no gene match: 6. The CDR3 length is 13 residues. Here the CDR3 DNA reads TGTGCCTGGAGGCTTAGCGGGAGTTCCGAGCAGTACTTC. Encoded protein: CAWRLSGSSEQYF.

This clone has only a few counts. This chain uses TRBV2 with TRBJ2-2; 9 bases line up with TRBD2. CDR3 length: 15 amino acids. The J segment lost 5 bases and the V segment lost 5 bases, leaving 6 bases of the junction unmatched. Germline V gives CDR1 SNHLY, CDR2 FYNNEI. Here the CDR3 reads CASSPAGGRTGELFF. In DNA form, the CDR3 reads TGTGCCAGCAGTCCGGCGGGAGGGCGAACCGGGGAGCTGTTTTTT. Together with reference TRBV2 and TRBJ2-2, the CDR3 gives the full variable domain: EPEVTQTPSHQVTQMGQEVILRCVPISNHLYFYWYRQILGQKVEFLVSFYNNEISEKSEIFDDQFSVERPDGSNFTLKIRSTKLEDSAMYFCASSPAGGRTGELFFGEGSRLTVL.

The gene calls are TRBV24-1 and TRBJ2-1, with D uncertain. CDR1 and CDR2 from the germline V gene are KGHDR and SFDVKD. The CDR3 extends over 14 amino acids. Trimming pared 4 bases from V and 4 bases from J, leaving 10 bases between. CDR3 in DNA: TGTGCCACCAGTGACCAGGACCCTTACAATGAGCAGTTCTTC. Encoded protein: CATSDQDPYNEQFF.

In the case of this clone: This specimen includes other DNA sequences encoding the same CDR3. This rearrangement joins TRBV7-2 to TRBJ2-7; weak D call: TRBD1 (6 bases). The ends were cut back, 4 bases at V and 6 bases at J, with 13 bases in the middle. The CDR3 runs 13 residues. Looked up from germline, CDR1 is SGHTA and CDR2 is FQGNSA. CDR3 protein: CASSSQGSGEQYF. The CDR3 DNA reads as TGTGCCAGCAGCTCACAGGGATCTGGCGAGCAGTACTTC.

The chain recombines TRBV5-1 with TRBJ2-6; no reliable D call. Trimming stripped 5 bases from V and 4 bases from J, with 13 bases between. The CDR3 runs 15 residues. Germline lookup yields CDR1 SGHRS and CDR2 YFSETQ. The CDR3 protein is CASREWLSGANVLTF. The CDR3 region has the DNA TGCGCCAGCAGGGAATGGCTTTCCGGGGCCAACGTCCTGACTTTC.

The chain recombines TRBV24-1 with TRBJ2-1; 9 nucleotides match TRBD1. Germline V gene lookup returns CDR1 KGHDR and CDR2 SFDVKD. The CDR3 length is 15 residues. V trimming: 3 bases; J trimming: 5 bases; junction bases outside the gene matches: 4. The CDR3 nucleotides read TGTGCCACCAGTGATATGGGACAGGGTAACAATGAGCAGTTCTTC. This translates into CATSDMGQGNNEQFF.